This T cell receptor beta chain emerged from a study of T-cell reconstitution after alpha-beta-depleted transplantation in children. Study findings and constraints: The study reportedly traced alpha-beta T cells about two months after transplant to several hundred expanded graft clones. Newly made T cells mostly supplied T-cell counts and diversity one year after transplant.

Comment on this clonotype: The antigen remains unidentified.

Using unique molecular identifiers, the investigators prepared the TCRbeta library. TCRdb processed the PCR reads anew with MiXCR; each CDR3 protein has one entry. The data contain hundreds of thousands of distinct CDR3 sequences, roughly a quarter of them seen just once; the ten biggest clones take up 4.8%. CDR1 is LGHNA and CDR2 is YNFKEQ in the germline V gene. CDR3 length: 16 residues. The ends were cut back, 3 bases at V and 6 bases at J, with 15 bases in the middle. The chain joins TRBV4-2 to TRBJ1-6; no reliable D call. The source material was PBMCs, mostly from graft donor cells, sampled 360 days after TCRalphabeta/CD19-depleted stem cell transplant. This receptor was obtained from a female patient aged 2-10 years who had a stem cell transplant for congenital amegakaryocytic thrombocytopenia, so the T cells may come from the graft donor. The CDR3 sequence: CASSHDVGPGNSPLHF. CDR3 bases: TGTGCCAGCAGCCACGACGTAGGTCCGGGTAATTCACCCCTCCACTTT.